Listed below are T cell receptor beta chains from one sample, sequenced in a study of T cells after posttransplantation cyclophosphamide. Clones were sequenced by immunoSEQ multiplex PCR, and TCRdb holds only the in-frame ones, with some missing. The table has tens of thousands of clones, around 93% seen once. Sequences were obtained from PBMCs. The receptors were sampled from a woman aged 25-40 years in good health and a related stem cell transplant donor. Both conserved end residues are part of each CDR3. The D gene is left open where the match is weak. Clone size, where shown, is once, few, many, or a class for clones that have expanded.

v_call	clone_size	d_call	j_call	cdr3_nt	cdr3_aa
TRBV9	.	.	TRBJ1-4	TGTGCCAGCAGCTCAACCAGCTCCAGTAATGAAAAACTGTTTTTT	CASSSTSSSNEKLFF
TRBV15	.	.	TRBJ1-5	TGTGCCACCAGCGGAAGGGGACAGCCCCAGCATTTT	CATSGRGQPQHF
TRBV29-1	.	TRBD1	TRBJ1-1	TGCAGCGTTGTCTATCAGGGGGTAGACACTGAAGCTTTCTTT	CSVVYQGVDTEAFF
TRBV7-9	few	TRBD1	TRBJ1-4	TGTGCCAGCAGCTTAGAAGGGACAGAGAATGAAAAACTGTTTTTT	CASSLEGTENEKLFF
TRBV28	.	TRBD1	TRBJ1-5	TGTGCCAGCAGTTCCGGGACACAGGGGCTTAGGCCCCAGCATTTT	CASSSGTQGLRPQHF
TRBV27	.	.	TRBJ2-3	TGTGCCAGCAGCTGGACTCATCCAGATACGCAGTATTTT	CASSWTHPDTQYF
TRBV4-2	.	TRBD1	TRBJ2-5	TGTGCCAGCAGCCAAAACCGACAGGGGATCTTGGAGACCCAGTACTTC	CASSQNRQGILETQYF
TRBV29-1	.	.	TRBJ1-4	TGCAGCGTTGAACCCCCGTGGGGTGAAAAACTGTTTTTT	CSVEPPWGEKLFF
TRBV7-9	.	.	TRBJ1-4	TGTGCCAGCAGCTTAGGTTTATACGAAAAACTGTTTTTT	CASSLGLYEKLFF
TRBV28	.	.	TRBJ1-6	TGTGCCAGCAGTTTCGGCCAGAATTCACCCCTCCACTTT	CASSFGQNSPLHF
TRBV5-6	.	TRBD1	TRBJ2-7	TGTGCCAGCAGCCCGGGGACAGGGAACTACGAGCAGTACTTC	CASSPGTGNYEQYF
TRBV5-4	.	TRBD1	TRBJ2-3	TGTGCCAGCAGTTTAGACAGGGGTTACACAGATACGCAGTATTTT	CASSLDRGYTDTQYF
TRBV7-2	.	.	TRBJ2-1	TGTGCCAGCAGCTTAGACGGCGGGGGCCAGCGCAATGAGCAGTTCTTC	CASSLDGGGQRNEQFF
TRBV10-3	.	.	TRBJ2-7	TGTGCCATCGAGGGTAGGGCGCGCGAGCAGTACTTC	CAIEGRAREQYF
TRBV19	.	.	TRBJ1-4	TGTGCCAGTAGGAACGTGAAAGGTGAAAAACTGTTTTTT	CASRNVKGEKLFF
TRBV29-1	.	.	TRBJ2-7	TGCAGCGTCTCTCAGACCTTCTACGAGCAGTACTTC	CSVSQTFYEQYF
TRBV2	.	.	TRBJ2-2	TGTGCCAGCAGCTTGGTCACCGGGGAGCTGTTTTTT	CASSLVTGELFF
TRBV7-2	.	.	TRBJ2-1	TGTGCCAGCAGCTTAGCGGACGCACGTTACAATGAGCAGTTCTTC	CASSLADARYNEQFF
TRBV7-2	.	.	TRBJ2-1	TGTGCCAGCAGCCCCCACCACAATGAGCAGTTCTTC	CASSPHHNEQFF
TRBV27	.	.	TRBJ1-2	TGTGCCAGCAGTTTATACGAGTCTAGGCTCTATGGCTACACCTTC	CASSLYESRLYGYTF
TRBV9	.	TRBD2	TRBJ2-1	TGTGCCAGCAGCGTAGGTCCTAGCGGGACTCGGGGGCATGAGCAGTTCTTC	CASSVGPSGTRGHEQFF
TRBV7-2	.	.	TRBJ2-3	TGTGCCAGCAGCTTCTTCCCCCGGGGCACAGATACGCAGTATTTT	CASSFFPRGTDTQYF
TRBV7-3	.	.	TRBJ1-5	TGTGCCAGCAGCCCAAAACAGACCGGGACAAGAAACAATCAGCCCCAGCATTTT	CASSPKQTGTRNNQPQHF
TRBV7-9	once	.	TRBJ1-1	TGTGCCAGCAGCTTACCAGGGAGGGTGACCATGAACACTGAAGCTTTCTTT	CASSLPGRVTMNTEAFF
TRBV4-1	.	TRBD1	TRBJ1-5	TGCGCCAGCAGCCTCGGACAGGGTGGACAGCCCCAGCATTTT	CASSLGQGGQPQHF
TRBV7-9	.	TRBD1	TRBJ1-2	TGTGCCAGCAGCTTAGATCGGGACAGCCCCTATGGCTACACCTTC	CASSLDRDSPYGYTF
TRBV11-3	.	TRBD1	TRBJ2-1	TGTGCCAGCAGCCCCCGACAGGGCCCTCAGTTCTTC	CASSPRQGPQFF
TRBV7-2	.	.	TRBJ1-2	TGTGCCAGCAGCTTAAATTCCCCTCAGGTCGGCTACACCTTC	CASSLNSPQVGYTF
TRBV7-2	.	TRBD1	TRBJ1-6	TGTGCCAGCAGCGCGTGGACAGGGCCACCCCTCCACTTT	CASSAWTGPPLHF
TRBV6-5	.	.	TRBJ1-1	TGTGCCAGTAGTTACGGCGATTCTGGGACTGAAGCTTTCTTT	CASSYGDSGTEAFF
TRBV27	.	TRBD1	TRBJ1-6	TGTGCCAGCAGTCCGACCACAGGGGGCCCCGGATGGGGTTCACCCCTCCACTTT	CASSPTTGGPGWGSPLHF
TRBV7-2	.	TRBD2	TRBJ2-1	TGTGCCAGCAGCCCTCTAGCGGGGGGGCCCCATGAGCAGTTCTTC	CASSPLAGGPHEQFF
TRBV10-3	once	.	TRBJ1-1	TGTGCCATCAGTGAGTCTAAGGGGTTGAACACTGAAGCTTTCTTT	CAISESKGLNTEAFF
TRBV10-3	.	TRBD1	TRBJ1-2	TGTGCCATCAGTGAGTCGGACAGGACCCACTACACCTTC	CAISESDRTHYTF
TRBV30	once	.	TRBJ1-1	TGTGCCTGGAAGAGGGATTCTGAAGCTTTCTTT	CAWKRDSEAFF
TRBV19	.	.	TRBJ2-3	TGTGCCAGTAGCGCCCGAAGGGCAGATACGCAGTATTTT	CASSARRADTQYF
TRBV5-1	.	.	TRBJ1-1	TGCGCCAGCATCGGAGGGGGGGACACTGAAGCTTTCTTT	CASIGGGDTEAFF
TRBV18	.	.	TRBJ1-1	TGTGCCAGCTCACCTCAACAGAACACTGAAGCTTTCTTT	CASSPQQNTEAFF
TRBV5-1	.	TRBD1	TRBJ2-6	TGCGCCAGCAGCCCCACAGGGGCTGGGGCCAACGTCCTGACTTTC	CASSPTGAGANVLTF
TRBV18	.	.	TRBJ1-1	TGTGCCAGCTCACCAGAGAGGAACACTGAAGCTTTCTTT	CASSPERNTEAFF
TRBV7-9	.	.	TRBJ1-5	TGTGCCAGCAGCTTAGGCGGGACTGTCTATCAGCCCCAGCATTTT	CASSLGGTVYQPQHF
TRBV19	once	TRBD1	TRBJ2-1	TGTGCCACAGATCCGGGACAGGGGATCAATGAGCAGTTCTTC	CATDPGQGINEQFF
TRBV6-4	.	TRBD2	TRBJ2-3	TGTGCCAGCAGCCTAGCTAGCGGGGGGGCAGATACGCAGTATTTT	CASSLASGGADTQYF
TRBV6-5	.	TRBD1	TRBJ1-1	TGTGCCAGCAGTATTAAGCCCAGGGGGCGTAAGGCTTTCTTT	CASSIKPRGRKAFF
TRBV4-3	.	.	TRBJ1-5	TGCGCCAGCAGCCAGTGGGGGAGCAATCAGCCCCAGCATTTT	CASSQWGSNQPQHF
TRBV30	.	.	TRBJ1-6	TGTGCCTGCTCCGGGTCCTATAATTCACCCCTCCACTTT	CACSGSYNSPLHF
TRBV13	.	.	TRBJ2-7	TGTGCCAGCAGCTTAACCGGGGTTGCCTACGAGCAGTACTTC	CASSLTGVAYEQYF
TRBV7-8	.	.	TRBJ2-5	TGTGCCAGCAGCTCTACAGGGTCCCGGACCCAGTACTTC	CASSSTGSRTQYF
TRBV29-1	.	.	TRBJ1-1	TGCAGCGTTGGGGGGGCCACTGAAGCTTTCTTT	CSVGGATEAFF
TRBV4-2	medium-sized	.	TRBJ2-2	TGTGCCAGCAGCCAACTGCACGGGAACACCGGGGAGCTGTTTTTT	CASSQLHGNTGELFF
TRBV5-1	.	.	TRBJ2-7	TGCGCCAGCAGCTTGACGGGGGAGCATGCATATGCGTACTTC	CASSLTGEHAYAYF
TRBV11-2	.	.	TRBJ2-7	TGTGCCAGCAGCTTAGTGGGGCAAAAGAGGAACGAGCAGTACTTC	CASSLVGQKRNEQYF
TRBV28	.	TRBD1	TRBJ1-2	TGTGCCAGCATCCCTTCCCTACTCTTGACAGGGTGGAAGAACTATGGCTACACCTTC	CASIPSLLLTGWKNYGYTF
TRBV5-1	.	TRBD2	TRBJ2-7	TGCGCCAGCAGTCGGGCCCGGGGGGTTTATAGCGCGCTTAACGAGCAGTACTTC	CASSRARGVYSALNEQYF